A selection of T cell receptor beta chains follows, all from one sample in a study of beta chain features in type 1 diabetes. Assay used: immunoSEQ multiplex PCR; TCRdb lists only in-frame clones, some missing. This table holds around 450,000 clones, about 10% found once. Input material: naive CD4+ T cells from blood. These TCRs come from a woman younger than 35 in good health. CDR3s include the opening cysteine and the closing phenylalanine or tryptophan. Each record gives: clone size, D gene, V gene, J gene, CDR3 protein, CDR3 DNA. D genes are given only for firm matches. Where a row states a size, it is once, few, many or the class of an expanded clone; other rows omit it.

size: few; D: .; V: TRBV30; J: TRBJ2-1; CDR3: CAWSVGSYNEQFF; DNA: TGTGCCTGGAGTGTGGGCTCCTACAATGAGCAGTTCTTC
size: .; D: .; V: TRBV4-3; J: TRBJ2-1; CDR3: CASSQQNRQGKNEQFF; DNA: TGCGCCAGCAGCCAACAAAACCGTCAGGGGAAGAATGAGCAGTTCTTC
size: .; D: TRBD2; V: TRBV4-3; J: TRBJ2-1; CDR3: CASRQSSGDSYNEQFF; DNA: TGCGCCAGCAGACAAAGTAGCGGGGACTCCTACAATGAGCAGTTCTTC
size: once; D: TRBD1; V: TRBV6-6; J: TRBJ2-3; CDR3: CASSLTGPIGTDTQYF; DNA: TGTGCCAGCAGCCTGACAGGGCCCATCGGCACAGATACGCAGTATTTT
size: .; D: TRBD1; V: TRBV6-6; J: TRBJ1-3; CDR3: CASRQGEGNTIYF; DNA: TGTGCCAGCAGGCAGGGGGAAGGAAACACCATATATTTT
size: few; D: TRBD2; V: TRBV5-4; J: TRBJ2-7; CDR3: CASSLASGSSYEQYF; DNA: TGTGCCAGCAGCTTGGCTAGCGGGAGCTCCTACGAGCAGTACTTC
size: .; D: .; V: TRBV28; J: TRBJ2-4; CDR3: CASSLASRARKNIQYF; DNA: TGTGCCAGCAGTTTAGCTAGCCGGGCCAGAAAAAACATTCAGTACTTC
size: .; D: TRBD1; V: TRBV5-1; J: TRBJ2-1; CDR3: CASSSGQGRNEQFF; DNA: TGCGCCAGCAGCTCGGGACAGGGACGCAATGAGCAGTTCTTC
size: few; D: TRBD2; V: TRBV19; J: TRBJ2-1; CDR3: CASLRASGRNNEQFF; DNA: TGTGCCAGTCTTAGGGCTAGCGGGAGGAACAATGAGCAGTTCTTC
size: few; D: .; V: TRBV11-3; J: TRBJ2-3; CDR3: CASSQNEGRTADTQYF; DNA: TGTGCCAGCAGCCAGAATGAGGGTAGGACAGCAGATACGCAGTATTTT
size: few; D: TRBD1; V: TRBV7-9; J: TRBJ2-1; CDR3: CASSFTGTGDNEQFF; DNA: TGTGCCAGCAGCTTCACCGGGACAGGGGACAATGAGCAGTTCTTC
size: .; D: TRBD2; V: TRBV5-1; J: TRBJ2-3; CDR3: CASSFGTSGASTDTQYF; DNA: TGCGCCAGCAGCTTCGGGACTAGCGGGGCTAGCACAGATACGCAGTATTTT
size: few; D: .; V: TRBV20-1; J: TRBJ2-7; CDR3: CSARYREGQYF; DNA: TGCAGTGCTAGATACAGGGAGGGGCAGTACTTC